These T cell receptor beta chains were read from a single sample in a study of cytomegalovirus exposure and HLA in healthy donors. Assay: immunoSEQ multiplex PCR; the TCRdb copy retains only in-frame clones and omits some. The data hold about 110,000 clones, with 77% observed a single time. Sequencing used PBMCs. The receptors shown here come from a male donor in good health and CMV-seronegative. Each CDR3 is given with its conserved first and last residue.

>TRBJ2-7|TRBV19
CASGQSRQGFDEQYF
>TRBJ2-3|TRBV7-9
CASSFTGTSGLTDTQYF
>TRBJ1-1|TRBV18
CASSPLGQMNTEAFF
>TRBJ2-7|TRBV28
CASRETGTGVEQYF
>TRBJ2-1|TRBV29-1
CSVERTGTGNEQFF
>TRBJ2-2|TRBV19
CASSRQGNTGELFF
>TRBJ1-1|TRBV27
CASSLGGNTEAFF
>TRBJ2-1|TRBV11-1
CASSSLFYDEQFF
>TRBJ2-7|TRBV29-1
CSVEAGGQALRQYF
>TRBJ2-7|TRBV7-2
CASSQLISAGGQYEQYF
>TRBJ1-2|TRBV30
CAWEAAAYGYTF
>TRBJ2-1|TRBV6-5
CASSPAGQGDNEQFF
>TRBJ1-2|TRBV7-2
CASTVGYGYTF
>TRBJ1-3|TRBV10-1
CASSEGGLNSGNTIYF
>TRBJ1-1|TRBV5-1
CASSPQEGAGEAFF
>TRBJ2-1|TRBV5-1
CASSLEGGTEQFF
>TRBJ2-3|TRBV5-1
CASSLDGRGRNTQYF
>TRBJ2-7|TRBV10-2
CASSPLAGGPYEQYF